This is a list of T cell receptor beta chains from one sample in a study of breast tumors, draining lymph nodes, adjacent tissues. In TCRdb, the multiplex PCR reads were re-called with MiXCR into one record per CDR3 protein. The sample carries about 21,000 distinct CDR3 sequences, 50% recorded once. The sequenced sample consisted of breast tumor tissue. Receptors were obtained from a female donor with breast cancer. Some clones in this sample may be carry-over from other donors' samples. CDR3s include the opening cysteine and the closing phenylalanine or tryptophan. D genes are given only for firm matches. Clone size is shown for a subset of rows, as once, few, many or a class of expanded clone.

CDR3,DNA,V,J,D,size
CASSLVFPKNSYEQYF,TGTGCCAGCAGCTTAGTATTTCCGAAAAACTCCTACGAGCAGTACTTC,TRBV7-9,TRBJ2-7,.,medium-sized
CASSDREGLAVMREQFF,TGTGCCAGCAGCGACCGCGAGGGACTAGCGGTTATGAGGGAGCAGTTCTTC,TRBV2,TRBJ2-1,TRBD2,.
CAISEWTDYGYTF,TGTGCCATCAGTGAGTGGACAGATTATGGCTACACCTTC,TRBV10-3,TRBJ1-2,.,.
CASSSMGGNYGYTF,TGTGCCAGCAGTTCCATGGGGGGGAACTATGGCTACACCTTC,TRBV28,TRBJ1-2,.,.
CASSSQGATGDEQFF,TGTGCCAGTAGTTCACAGGGGGCAACGGGGGATGAGCAGTTCTTC,TRBV19,TRBJ2-1,TRBD1,many
CASSTGISGANVLTF,TGTGCCAGCAGTACCGGGATCTCTGGGGCCAACGTCCTGACTTTC,TRBV6-2/TRBV6-3,TRBJ2-6,.,medium-sized
CSAPREIPYEQYF,TGCAGTGCTCCCCGGGAGATTCCCTACGAGCAGTACTTC,TRBV20-1,TRBJ2-7,.,medium-sized
CASSLGQGASYKRTEAFF,TGCGCCAGCAGCTTGGGACAGGGGGCTTCTTACAAGAGGACTGAAGCTTTCTTT,TRBV5-1,TRBJ1-1,TRBD1,many
CASSQDRGRAGELFF,TGCGCCAGCAGCCAAGATAGGGGGCGAGCGGGGGAGCTGTTTTTT,TRBV4-1,TRBJ2-2,TRBD1,.
CASALQGSYEQYF,TGTGCCAGCGCCTTGCAGGGGTCCTACGAGCAGTACTTC,TRBV18,TRBJ2-7,.,large
CASQKDRAAYNEQFF,TGTGCCAGCCAGAAGGACAGGGCCGCCTACAATGAGCAGTTCTTC,TRBV27,TRBJ2-1,TRBD1,many
CASSHSRQSKNIQYF,TGTGCCAGCAGTCACTCGCGCCAGTCCAAAAACATTCAGTACTTC,TRBV6-5,TRBJ2-4,.,many
CASSLASGRSNEQFF,TGTGCCAGCAGCTTAGCTAGCGGGAGGTCAAATGAGCAGTTCTTC,TRBV7-2,TRBJ2-1,TRBD2,many